This T cell receptor (beta chain) was recovered during a study of CD8+ T cells in alopecia areata. Overall study: Tofacitinib was taken orally by treated patients, and the dose was 5 to 10 mg twice daily.

Alopecia areata patients provided lesional scalp punch biopsies and peripheral blood, both collected for the study. Once RNA had been extracted, it was reverse transcribed into cDNA to act as the sequencing template. Produced via immunoSEQ multiplex PCR; TCRdb's table is partial and in-frame only. The sample lists about 180,000 clones; around 63% were seen once. CDR3 length: 15 residues. V was clipped by 8 bases and J by 10 bases; unmatched bases: 14. Germline loops: CDR1 MNHEY, CDR2 SMNVEV (reference sequence). This receptor was taken from a human donor with alopecia areata. The input for sequencing was CD4+ T cells sorted from blood, taken at week 0. The gene calls are TRBV27 and TRBJ2-1; 10 bases align to TRBD2. In nucleotides, the CDR3 is TGTGCCAGCTCCCGGTCAGCGGGGGGGCAGGGGGAGCAGTTCTTC. It yields the protein CASSRSAGGQGEQFF.